What follows are 24 T cell receptor beta chains derived from one specimen sequenced in a study of T cells after yellow fever vaccination. TCRdb ran MiXCR on the 5' RACE reads and lists one entry per CDR3 protein. The data show tens of thousands of distinct CDR3 sequences, approximately 8% seen once. This specimen was CD8+ T cells sorted from PBMCs, taken on the day of the yellow fever booster vaccination. These receptors were obtained from a man younger than 40 who received the YFV17D yellow fever vaccine.

This clonotype was recorded many times. This rearrangement joins TRBV14 to TRBJ2-7, with D uncertain. Per germline, CDR1 SGHDN and CDR2 FVKESK. Deletions cut 0 bases from V and 5 bases from J, with 5 bases between. The CDR3 is made up of 12 amino acids. The chain's CDR3 is CASSQDPNEQYF. The CDR3 bases are TGTGCCAGCAGCCAAGATCCGAACGAGCAGTACTTC. Full variable domain (rest looked up from reference TRBV14 and TRBJ2-7): EAGVTQFPSHSVIEKGQTVTLRCDPISGHDNLYWYRRVMGKEIKFLLHFVKESKQDESGMPNNRFLAERTGGTYSTLKVQPAELEDSGVYFCASSQDPNEQYFGPGTRLTVT.

As concerns this clonotype: A much larger clone lies one base from this, so it may be a read error. The V and J genes are TRBV7-9 and TRBJ2-1; possible D gene TRBD2, 6 bases. This CDR3 comprises 14 residues. Germline V gene sequence: CDR1 SEHNR, CDR2 FQNEAQ (reference sequence). The CDR3 nucleotides read TGTGCCAGCAGCGCACGACTAGGGCATGCGGAGCACTTCTTC. Protein: CASSARLGHAEHFF.

The V gene is TRBV7-2, the J gene TRBJ2-3; 8 bases line up with TRBD2. CDR3 length equals 15 residues. V gave up 2 bases and J gave up 4 bases; unmatched junction bases: 5. The germline CDR1 and CDR2 sequences are SGHTA and FQGNSA. The CDR3 DNA follows: TGTGCCAGCAGCTTACTAGCGGGCTTCCCAGATACGCAGTATTTT. As protein: CASSLLAGFPDTQYF.

V is TRBV10-2 and J is TRBJ2-1, with 10 bases identical to TRBD2. V shed 1 base, J shed 4 bases, and the junction held 10 bases outside the gene matches. There are 18 residues in the CDR3. CDR1 and CDR2 (germline): WSHSY, SAAADI. The CDR3 nucleotides read TGCGCCAGCAGTGAGTTAATCATGGCTAGCGGGAGTTACAATGAGCAGTTCTTC. It is translated as CASSELIMASGSYNEQFF.

Only a few counts were recorded for this clonotype. DNA of the CDR3: TGTGCCAGCAGTTTAGGGGACGGTAACTATGGCTACACCTTC. Translation: CASSLGDGNYGYTF. The gene calls are TRBV12-3 or TRBV12-4 and TRBJ1-2; tentatively, D is TRBD1 (5 bases). This CDR3 comprises 14 residues. Trimming removed 1 base from V and 1 base from J, with 7 bases in between.

The chain links TRBV12-3 or TRBV12-4 to TRBJ2-3; 9 bases map to TRBD2. Losses at the gene ends were 3 bases for V and 4 bases for J; bases not matched to a gene: 11. The CDR3 covers 17 residues. CDR3 residues: CASSFELSSGNPDTQYF. DNA for the CDR3: TGTGCCAGCAGTTTTGAGTTGTCTAGCGGGAATCCAGATACGCAGTATTTT.

This clonotype was seen once. This chain connects TRBV12-3 or TRBV12-4 to TRBJ2-7, with no clear D. The CDR3 has 12 amino acids. Trimming stripped 4 bases from V and 6 bases from J, with 10 bases between. The DNA for the CDR3 is TGTGCCAGCAGTTCTTACACCGGCGAGCAGTACTTC. Amino acids: CASSSYTGEQYF.

This clonotype was observed a handful of times. The chain is built from TRBV29-1 and TRBJ1-3, with no clear D. This CDR3 contains 13 residues. Germline loops: CDR1 SQVTM, CDR2 ANQGSEA. Trimming took 0 bases from V and 7 from J, leaving 10 bases between them. The CDR3 protein is CSVEDIYGNTIYF. The CDR3 region has the DNA TGCAGCGTTGAAGATATCTATGGGAACACCATATATTTT. Drawing the rest from reference TRBV29-1 and TRBJ1-3, the complete variable domain is SAVISQKPSRDICQRGTSLTIQCQVDSQVTMMFWYRQQPGQSLTLIATANQGSEATYESGFVIDKFPISRPNLTFSTLTVSNMSPEDSSIYLCSVEDIYGNTIYFGEGSWLTVV.

This clonotype came up a few times. V usage is TRBV4-2 and J usage is TRBJ2-3; D gene uncertain. V was cut by 4 bases and J by 0 bases, with 11 bases left in between. The germline gives CDR1 LGHNA, CDR2 YNFKEQ. The CDR3 has 15 amino acids. CDR3 sequence (DNA): TGTGCCAGCAGCCTAGATTCCCTGAGCACAGATACGCAGTATTTT. Translating it yields CASSLDSLSTDTQYF.

The chain couples TRBV7-2 to TRBJ2-1; D possibly uses TRBD1 or TRBD2 (5 bases each). Germline V gene lookup returns CDR1 SGHTA and CDR2 FQGNSA. Between the trimmed V and J ends, which lost 5 bases and 0 bases, there was a span of 17 bases. The CDR3 runs 17 residues. The CDR3 DNA is TGTGCCAGCAGCCCACCGGAAAAGGGGAGCTCCTACAATGAGCAGTTCTTC. This sequence encodes CASSPPEKGSSYNEQFF.

In its sample, this clonotype was seen a few times. DNA of the CDR3: TGTGCCAGCAGCCGTACTAGATACTCCCAAGAGACCCAGTACTTC. It codes for CASSRTRYSQETQYF. The rearrangement joins TRBV28 to TRBJ2-5; a weak D match, TRBD2 (5 bases). Germline V gene sequence: CDR1 MDHEN, CDR2 SYDVKM. CDR3 length: 15 residues. The V and J ends lost 6 bases and 1 base respectively, with 15 bases between them. The full variable domain, rest sourced from reference TRBV28 and TRBJ2-5, is DVKVTQSSRYLVKRTGEKVFLECVQDMDHENMFWYRQDPGLGLRLIYFSYDVKMKEKGDIPEGYSVSREKKERFSLILESASTNQTSMYLCASSRTRYSQETQYFGPGTRLLVL.

This clonotype was seen more than once but under ten times. The chain joins TRBV6-1 to TRBJ2-1; perhaps TRBD1 as D (6 bases). The germline V and J ends were trimmed by 10 bases and 5 bases, with 15 bases remaining between them. This CDR3 is built from 13 residues. Germline V gene lookup returns CDR1 MNHNS and CDR2 SASEGT. In DNA form, the CDR3 reads TGTGCCACCTACCAGGGGATACACAATGAGCAGTTCTTC. Translation: CATYQGIHNEQFF.

The chain combines TRBV7-4 with TRBJ1-1; unclear D gene. Germline V gene data show CDR1 as SGHVT and CDR2 as SQSDAQ. V shed 2 bases and J shed 12 bases, with 13 bases lying between them. The CDR3 totals 12 residues. The CDR3 DNA sequence: TGTGCCAGCAGCTTAAAAGGAATGGAGACTTTCTTT. This sequence encodes CASSLKGMETFF.

The chain is built from TRBV15 and TRBJ1-6; D ambiguous. V was cut by 3 bases and J by 3 bases, with 12 bases left in between. CDR3 length: 16 amino acids. CDR1 is LNHNV, CDR2 YYDKDF, per germline (reference sequence). The CDR3 DNA reads TGTGCCACCAGCAGGGAGAGGGCCAGCTATAATTCACCCCTCCACTTT. This gives the protein CATSRERASYNSPLHF. The variable domain in full, completed from reference TRBV15 and TRBJ1-6, reads DAMVIQNPRYQVTQFGKPVTLSCSQTLNHNVMYWYQQKSSQAPKLLFHYYDKDFNNEADTPDNFQSRRPNTSFCFLDIRSPGLGDTAMYLCATSRERASYNSPLHFGNGTRLTVT.

This clonotype appeared a few times. The chain recombines TRBV10-2 with TRBJ1-3; D is unresolved. The germline V and J ends were trimmed by 2 bases and 2 bases, with 10 bases remaining between them. Germline-derived CDR1 and CDR2 are WSHSY and SAAADI. The CDR3 consists of 15 residues. The CDR3 loop is CASSEGRPPGNTIYF. In DNA, the CDR3 is TGCGCCAGCAGTGAGGGACGGCCACCTGGAAACACCATATATTTT.

In this sample, this clonotype turned up many times. This sequence joins TRBV5-5 and TRBJ2-5; D gene unclear. The CDR3 has 14 residues. Trimming pared 0 bases from V and 0 bases from J, leaving 6 bases between. Germline V gene data show CDR1 as SGHKS and CDR2 as YYEKEE (reference sequence). The CDR3 region is CASSLDPNQETQYF. As DNA, the CDR3 is TGTGCCAGCAGCTTGGATCCGAACCAAGAGACCCAGTACTTC.

This clonotype was recorded at least ten times. The V gene is TRBV7-2, the J gene TRBJ2-1; D is unclear. The germline CDR1 and CDR2 sequences are SGHTA and FQGNSA. The CDR3 runs to 15 residues. The V end was cut by 0 bases, the J end by 3 bases, with 9 bases between. The CDR3, as DNA: TGTGCCAGCAGCTTAGCGCTATTGGGCTACAATGAGCAGTTCTTC. This encodes CASSLALLGYNEQFF.

The rearrangement joins TRBV4-3 to TRBJ2-5, with D uncertain. The CDR3 extends over 16 amino acids. CDR1 is LGHNA and CDR2 is YSLEER in the germline V gene. The V and J ends lost 0 bases and 1 base respectively, with 12 bases between them. This CDR3 reads CASSQDRRRTQETQYF. In DNA, the CDR3 is TGCGCCAGCAGCCAAGATCGCCGACGGACCCAAGAGACCCAGTACTTC.

The rearrangement links TRBV12-3 or TRBV12-4 to TRBJ1-4, with D unresolved. V was cut by 8 bases and J by 0 bases, with 16 bases left in between. This CDR3 has 16 amino acids. CDR3 residues: CASSVGSIATNEKLFF. The CDR3, as DNA: TGTGCCAGCTCAGTCGGTTCCATTGCAACTAATGAAAAACTGTTTTTT.

This clonotype turned up a few times. The chain links TRBV12-3 or TRBV12-4 to TRBJ1-1; D not resolved. This CDR3 has 15 amino acids. V was shortened by 6 bases and J by 3 bases, with 17 bases between the two germline ends. The CDR3 here is CASSRFRAGDTEAFF. The CDR3 DNA reads TGTGCCAGCAGCCGCTTCCGGGCCGGGGACACTGAAGCTTTCTTT.

This clonotype was seen a few times. One end of the junction varies from germline; a read error may be responsible. The genes are TRBV29-1 and TRBJ2-1; 9 positions match TRBD1. Germline CDR1 SQVTM, CDR2 ANQGSEA. CDR3 length: 13 amino acids. CDR3: CSVETDRGNEQLF. In nucleotides, the CDR3 is TGCAGCGTTGAAACCGACAGGGGGAATGAGCAGTTATTC.

This clonotype was counted many times. This sequence joins TRBV7-2 and TRBJ2-1; no definite D call. From germline, CDR1 is SGHTA and CDR2 FQGNSA. The V gene lost 5 bases and the J gene lost 6 bases, with 20 bases spanning the gap. This CDR3 region has 16 residues. The DNA of the CDR3 is TGTGCCAGCAGCCCCCGCTTGTCAGCCCCCGGCAATGAGCAGTTCTTC. Translating gives CASSPRLSAPGNEQFF.

This clonotype was counted at least ten times. The chain couples TRBV6-5 to TRBJ2-5; D gene uncertain. Trimming cost V 2 bases and J 4 bases, with 11 bases left between them. CDR1 MNHEY and CDR2 SVGAGI come from the germline V gene. The CDR3 extends over 14 amino acids. CDR3 residues: CASSYTGFGETQYF. For the CDR3, the DNA is TGTGCCAGCAGTTACACCGGATTCGGAGAGACCCAGTACTTC.

This clonotype was seen a handful of times. The gene calls are TRBV7-9 and TRBJ2-7; D is undetermined. Trimming took off 5 bases at V and 1 base at J, with 9 bases between the two ends. There are 13 residues in the CDR3. CDR1 and CDR2 from the germline V gene are SEHNR and FQNEAQ (reference sequence). The CDR3 here is CASSMDGSYEQYF. The CDR3 DNA reads as TGTGCCAGCAGCATGGACGGATCCTACGAGCAGTACTTC.